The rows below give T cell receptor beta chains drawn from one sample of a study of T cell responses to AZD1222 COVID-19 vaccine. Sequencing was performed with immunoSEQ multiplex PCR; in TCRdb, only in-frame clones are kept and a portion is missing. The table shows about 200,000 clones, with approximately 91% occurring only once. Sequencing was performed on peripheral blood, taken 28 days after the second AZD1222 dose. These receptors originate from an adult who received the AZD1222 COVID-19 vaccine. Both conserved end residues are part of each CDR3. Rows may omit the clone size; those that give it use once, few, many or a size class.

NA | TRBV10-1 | CASSESIQRWTNEKLFF
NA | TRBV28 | CASSLELTNSPLHF
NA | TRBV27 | CASSLSRTGPEPQHF
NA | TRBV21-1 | CASTPAEGTNEQFF
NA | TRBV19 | CASSRSGRIDEQFF
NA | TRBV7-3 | CASSLLASGSQYF
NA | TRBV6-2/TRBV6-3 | CASSSLQGWAEAFF
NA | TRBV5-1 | CASALAGTPEQYF
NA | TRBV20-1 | CSASKRDWEQFF
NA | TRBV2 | CASKSRAGLSTEAFF
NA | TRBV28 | CASSSTQRLASTDTQYF
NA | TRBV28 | CASSGTNSYEQYF
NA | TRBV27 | CASSSGQGRSTDTQYF
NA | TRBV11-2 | CASSPGGSPLHF
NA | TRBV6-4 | CASSDEVGSTDTQYF
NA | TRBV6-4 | CASARDRTSGAEQYF
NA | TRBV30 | CAWSVVAALDGYTF
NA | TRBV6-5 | CASSWNRGYNEQFF
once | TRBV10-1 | CASSGSGGKNIQYF
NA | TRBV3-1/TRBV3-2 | CASSHLGQGYSSPLHF
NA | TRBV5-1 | CASSSRTGVDEQFF
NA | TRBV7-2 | CASSHRQGGHNEQFF
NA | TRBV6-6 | CASSYSYGYTF
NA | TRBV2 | CASSEGGWNYGYTF
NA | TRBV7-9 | CASTLFEYRVRGYGYTF
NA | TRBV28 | CASSFSDGVDGTDTQYF
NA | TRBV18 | CASSLPTGTSSGNTIYF
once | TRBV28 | CATQDRRRNYGYTF
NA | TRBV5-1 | CASSETSGTYEQYF
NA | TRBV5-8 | CASSAFTGGGAEAFF
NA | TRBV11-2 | CASSLDSATEGGNIQYF
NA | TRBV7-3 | CASSLGRNVQETQYF
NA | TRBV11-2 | CASSLGLNREAFF
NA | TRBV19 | CASSPAAVPGNTIYF
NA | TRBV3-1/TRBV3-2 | CASSQAGVDGELFF
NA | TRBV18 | CASSPEGNQPQHF
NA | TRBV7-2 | CASSSTPGPGHEQFF
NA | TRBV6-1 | CASSENYVIGPDTQYF
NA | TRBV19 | CASSIEGSMSSYEQYF
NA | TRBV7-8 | CASSFFPRGLGQPQHF
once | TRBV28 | CATRGGASSYEQYF
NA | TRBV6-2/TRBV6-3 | CASSYTPGTSGSGPYNEQFF
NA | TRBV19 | CASSIGEGANTEAFF
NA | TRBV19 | CASISRDEGGGELFF
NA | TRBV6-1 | CASSEAPAGRTDTQYF
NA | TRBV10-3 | CAIQKQWGQGKNNYGYTF
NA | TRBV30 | CACATRGGGETQYF
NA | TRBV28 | CASRPGGAAGNTIYF
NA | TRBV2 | CASSLRQGVTGELFF
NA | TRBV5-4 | CASSLVGSERRYF
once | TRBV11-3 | CASSSKNPGLAVYNEQFF
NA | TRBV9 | CASSSAPYNEQFF
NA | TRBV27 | CASSRGLSGNTIYF
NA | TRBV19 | CASKSGTLNTEAFF
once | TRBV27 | CASSLRGENGGYTF
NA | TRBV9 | CASSQGGGGYQETQYF